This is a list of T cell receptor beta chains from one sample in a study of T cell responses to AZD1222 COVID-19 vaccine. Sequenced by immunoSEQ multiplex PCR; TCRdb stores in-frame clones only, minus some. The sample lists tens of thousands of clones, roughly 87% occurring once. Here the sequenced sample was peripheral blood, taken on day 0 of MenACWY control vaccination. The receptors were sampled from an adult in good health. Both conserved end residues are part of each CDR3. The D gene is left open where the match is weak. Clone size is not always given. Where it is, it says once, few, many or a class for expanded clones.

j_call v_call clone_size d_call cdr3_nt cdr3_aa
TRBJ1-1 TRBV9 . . TGTGCCAGCAGCCAAGGACGGGACACTGAAGCTTTCTTT CASSQGRDTEAFF
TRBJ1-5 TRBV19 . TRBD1 TGTGCCAGTAGTATCCGTGGAGGACAGGGAAGGGTCTTCAATCAGCCCCAGCATTTT CASSIRGGQGRVFNQPQHF
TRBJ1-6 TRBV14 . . TGTGCCAGCAGCCTGGGGCACCGCTATAATTCACCCCTCCACTTT CASSLGHRYNSPLHF
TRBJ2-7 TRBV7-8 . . TGTGCCAGCAGCCTTTCGGAGGGGGAGCAGTACTTC CASSLSEGEQYF
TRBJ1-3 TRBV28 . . TGTGCCAGCAGTTCGCCAAATGGCCGGACAGACACCATATATTTT CASSSPNGRTDTIYF
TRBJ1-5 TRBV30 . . TGTGCCTGGAGCGGGGCGACAGAGCCCCAGCATTTT CAWSGATEPQHF
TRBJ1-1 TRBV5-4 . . TGTGCCAGCAGCGGGGACCTGTGGAGCACTGAAGCTTTCTTT CASSGDLWSTEAFF
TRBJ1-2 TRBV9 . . TGTGCCAGCAGCGTAGGAGTTAGGGATGGCTACACCTTC CASSVGVRDGYTF
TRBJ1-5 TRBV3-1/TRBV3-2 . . TGTGCCAGCAGCCAAGACGTGAATCAGCCCCAGCATTTT CASSQDVNQPQHF
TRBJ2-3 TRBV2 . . TGTGCCACCTCTGCAATCGATACGCAGTATTTT CATSAIDTQYF
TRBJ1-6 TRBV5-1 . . TGCGCCAGCAGCGCCTCTCCCGGGACTAGCTATTCACCCCTCCACTTT CASSASPGTSYSPLHF
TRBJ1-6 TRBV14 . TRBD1 TGTGCCAGCAGCCAAAGGGGGCTCACTCCCCTCCACTTT CASSQRGLTPLHF
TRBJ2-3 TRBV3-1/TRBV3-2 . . TGTGCCAGCGACGGGAAAGGGGACCCCACAGATACGCAGTATTTT CASDGKGDPTDTQYF
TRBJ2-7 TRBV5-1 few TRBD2 TGCGCCAGCAGCTGGCAAACTAGCGGGGGTTACGAGCAGTACTTC CASSWQTSGGYEQYF
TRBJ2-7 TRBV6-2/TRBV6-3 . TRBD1 TGTGCCAGCAGCCTTGGGACAGGGCGCGAGCAGTACTTC CASSLGTGREQYF
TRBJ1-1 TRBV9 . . TGTGCCAGCAGCGGGGGGTTTGACACTGAAGCTTTCTTT CASSGGFDTEAFF
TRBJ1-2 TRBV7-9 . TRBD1 TGTGCCAGCAGCTTAGGATATCCCGGGACAGGATGGGGAGGCTACACCTTC CASSLGYPGTGWGGYTF
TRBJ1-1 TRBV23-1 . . TGCGCCAGCAGTCAACTTCTCCTGGGGACCATGAACACTGAAGCTTTCTTT CASSQLLLGTMNTEAFF
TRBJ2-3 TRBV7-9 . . TGTGCCAGTCTCTTGGGGGGCGGCACAGATACGCAGTATTTT CASLLGGGTDTQYF
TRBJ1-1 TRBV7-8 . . TGTGCCAGCAGCCGAGGGGCGGGGAACACTGAAGCTTTCTTT CASSRGAGNTEAFF
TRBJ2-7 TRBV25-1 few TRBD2 TGTGCCAGCAGTGAATTCGCACTAGCGTTCTACGAGCAGTACTTC CASSEFALAFYEQYF
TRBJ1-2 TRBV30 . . TGTGCCTGGAAGGGGGGGTTCGGGGATGGCTACACCTTC CAWKGGFGDGYTF
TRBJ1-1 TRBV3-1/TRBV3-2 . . TGTGCCAGCAGCCCTCAAGGGGGGGAGTCTTTCTTT CASSPQGGESFF
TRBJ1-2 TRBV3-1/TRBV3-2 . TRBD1 TGTGCCAGCAGCCAAGCCGGGACAGGGGCTCGCTATGGCTACACCTTC CASSQAGTGARYGYTF
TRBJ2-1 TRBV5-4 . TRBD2 TGTGCCAGCAGCTCAATAGCGGGGGGGAGCTTTAATGAGCAGTTCTTC CASSSIAGGSFNEQFF
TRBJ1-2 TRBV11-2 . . TGTGCCAGCAGCTTAGTACGGGGCCAAAACTACACCTTC CASSLVRGQNYTF
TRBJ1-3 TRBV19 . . TGTGCCAGTAGTACCGACAGGAGCTCTGGAAACACCATATATTTT CASSTDRSSGNTIYF
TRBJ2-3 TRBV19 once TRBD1 TGTGCCAGTAGTATAAGGGACAGGGTCGGCGCAGATACGCAGTATTTT CASSIRDRVGADTQYF
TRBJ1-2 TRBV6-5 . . TGTGCCAGCAGTTATGGCGGGGGAACTAACTATGGCTACACCTTC CASSYGGGTNYGYTF
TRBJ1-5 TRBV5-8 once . TGTGCCAGCAGCTCGATGGGCAGTCCTCATCAGCCCCAGCATTTT CASSSMGSPHQPQHF
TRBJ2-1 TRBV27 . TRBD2 TGTGCCAGCAGTTCAGAAGCGGGGGGGCTTTTCAATGAGCAGTTCTTC CASSSEAGGLFNEQFF
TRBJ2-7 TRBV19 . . TGTGCCAGTAGTCAGGGTAACGAGCAGTACTTC CASSQGNEQYF
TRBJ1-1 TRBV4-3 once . TGCGCCAGCAGCCAAGATGGAGGCAAGCCTGAAGCTTTCTTT CASSQDGGKPEAFF
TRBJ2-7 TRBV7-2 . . TGTGCCAGCAGCTCGCCTCTCGGCATCTACGAGCAGTACTTC CASSSPLGIYEQYF
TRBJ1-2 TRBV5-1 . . TGCGCCAGCAGCCCCGAGCTGGGGGAGAGGGGCTATGGCTACACCTTC CASSPELGERGYGYTF
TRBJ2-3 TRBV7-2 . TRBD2 TGTGCCAGCAGCCTCCACAGCGGGGCCCGGGCAGATACGCAGTATTTT CASSLHSGARADTQYF
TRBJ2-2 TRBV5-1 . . TGCGCCAGCAGCCTATTACCCCGGGACGGGGCCGGGGAGCTGTTTTTT CASSLLPRDGAGELFF
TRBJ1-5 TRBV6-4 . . TGTGCCAGCAGTGAAACTTACAATCAGCCCCAGCATTTT CASSETYNQPQHF
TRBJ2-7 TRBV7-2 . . TGTGCCAGCTCATACACTGGGTTTGGAAACGAGCAGTACTTC CASSYTGFGNEQYF
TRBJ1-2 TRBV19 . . TGTGCCAGTAGTATAGATGGCGCAGGGAAAGGCTACACCTTC CASSIDGAGKGYTF
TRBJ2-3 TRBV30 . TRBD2 TGTGCCTGGAACGGACTAGCAGGAGATACGCAGTATTTT CAWNGLAGDTQYF
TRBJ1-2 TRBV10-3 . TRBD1 TGTGCCAGAAGACAGGGGGAATCCTATGGCTACACCTTC CARRQGESYGYTF
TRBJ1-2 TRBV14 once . TGTGCCAGCAGCCAGGGAGGGCTTCACTATGGCTACACCTTC CASSQGGLHYGYTF
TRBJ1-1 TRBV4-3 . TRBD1 TGCGCCAGCAGCCAGGCAGGGGGTAGAATGAACACTGAAGCTTTCTTT CASSQAGGRMNTEAFF
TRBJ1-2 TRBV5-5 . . TGTGCCAGCAGCTTGGCTCCGCGGGCGGAAACCTTC CASSLAPRAETF
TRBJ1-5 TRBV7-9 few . TGTGCCAGCAGCTTAGGCAATCAGCCCCAGCATTTT CASSLGNQPQHF
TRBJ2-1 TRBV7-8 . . TGTGCCAGCAGCTTAGCCGACTCCTCGGCCAATGAGCAGTTCTTC CASSLADSSANEQFF
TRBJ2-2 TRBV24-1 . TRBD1 TGTGCCACCAGTGGGACCGGGACAGCGATGGGAAAGCAGACCGGGGAGCTGTTTTTT CATSGTGTAMGKQTGELFF
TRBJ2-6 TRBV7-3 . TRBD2 TGTGCCAGCAGCCTCTCAGCTAGCGGGTTAAGTGGGGCCAACGTCCTGACTTTC CASSLSASGLSGANVLTF
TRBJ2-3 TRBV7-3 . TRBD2 TGTGCCAGCAGCTCTAGCGGGGGGTCAGATACGCAGTATTTT CASSSSGGSDTQYF
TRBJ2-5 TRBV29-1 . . TGCAGCGGGGGACAAGAGACCCAGTACTTC CSGGQETQYF
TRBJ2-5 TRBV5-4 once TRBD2 TGTGCCAGCAGCGCGCCTAGCGGGGGGCCAACCCAAGAGACCCAGTACTTC CASSAPSGGPTQETQYF